A selection of T cell receptor beta chains follows, all from one sample in a study of graft-versus-host responses after intestinal transplantation. No antigens are known for them. Profiled with immunoSEQ multiplex PCR; TCRdb holds only in-frame clones, not every one. In the table there are 100,000 or so clones, roughly 91% of which are singletons. The sequencing used unstimulated CD8+ T cells sorted from spleen or lymph node cells, collected before transplant. All receptors come from a human donor who was the organ donor for an intestinal transplant. CDR3s include the opening cysteine and the closing phenylalanine or tryptophan. Size tells how often a clone was seen (once, few, many) or the class of an expanded clone, and some rows leave it out.

. | TRBV23-1 | CASSQCRQGASGNTIYF
. | TRBV9 | CASNQYRLRSPLHF
. | TRBV7-9 | CASSLRGQIYYEQYF
. | TRBV19 | CASSIDVAGRNTGELFF
. | TRBV19 | CASRLNSLYNEQFF
. | TRBV5-6 | CASSFEVGGELFF
. | TRBV27 | CASSLGRPYEQYF
. | TRBV5-1 | CASSSGQGWVGTEAFF
. | TRBV5-4 | CASSVRGAYEQYF
. | TRBV5-6 | CASSSISGVYEQYF
. | TRBV13 | CASSWPGHHSGNTIYF
. | TRBV9 | CASSVHHSYNEQFF
. | TRBV28 | CASSLWREENEQYF
. | TRBV9 | CASSVGYLPRLAGAEDTQYF
. | TRBV7-2 | CASSRLVGFYEQYF
. | TRBV7-9 | CASSYTNTGVEETQYF
. | TRBV7-9 | CASSLGPGQREAFF
. | TRBV9 | CASSVGPSGSDEQYF
. | TRBV28 | CASSFLILRPEPNTEAFF
. | TRBV27 | CASSEGLGEVYEQYF
once | TRBV5-4 | CASSSAGSPETQYF
. | TRBV4-3 | CASSQGPAVGNEQFF
. | TRBV11-1 | CASSPLTGIRGAFF
. | TRBV4-1 | CASSRYPTGGQYF
. | TRBV6-1 | CASSHRAEVSYEQYF
. | TRBV4-1 | CASSQGTGWEETQYF
. | TRBV5-1 | CASSLEGTGWQNTEAFF
. | TRBV28 | CASSLLAGNEQYF
. | TRBV2 | CASSHPKPGTGYQETQYF
. | TRBV19 | CASSLLESTDTQYF
. | TRBV6-1 | CASSASRGVNTEAFF
. | TRBV4-2 | CASSQDWDGSSYEQYF
. | TRBV30 | CAWGDGQGWTYEQYF
. | TRBV5-1 | CASSWDRSSFPTEAFF
. | TRBV19 | CASSPPGIYEQYF
. | TRBV9 | CASSVVVAGGTDTQYF
. | TRBV28 | CASSLWVIPGAHEQYF
. | TRBV27 | CASSSRPGLDEQFF
. | TRBV7-9 | CASSQPREIAGGNGEQYF
. | TRBV25-1 | CASSRESSYEQYF
. | TRBV5-4 | CASSLVASGRNNEQFF
once | TRBV6-6 | CASSLYKQAEETQYF
. | TRBV2 | CASNGHVPIHPYEQYF
. | TRBV4-3 | CASSQGPQGSEGYNEQFF